This passage covers 17 T cell receptor beta chains from one sample sequenced in a study of early T cells in non-severe SARS-CoV-2 infection. TCRdb recomputed calls from the 5' RACE reads with MiXCR, one row per CDR3 protein. Among about 92,000 distinct CDR3 sequences listed, roughly 17% were seen once. The specimen was whole blood. Receptors were obtained from an adult who was a healthcare worker with PCR-confirmed SARS-CoV-2 infection or an uninfected control (not recorded which).

The chain links TRBV20-1 to TRBJ1-1; D is uncertain. Per germline, CDR1 DFQATT and CDR2 SNEGSKA (reference sequence). With 1 base removed from V and 7 bases from J, the gap between germline ends came to 7 bases. The CDR3 consists of 11 residues. CDR3 region: CSARGGSEAFF. The CDR3 nucleotides are TGCAGTGCTAGAGGAGGCAGTGAAGCTTTCTTT.

V usage is TRBV14 and J usage is TRBJ1-2; D not certain. The CDR3 runs 14 residues. Germline V gene data show CDR1 as SGHDN and CDR2 as FVKESK. V lost 0 bases and J 8 bases, leaving 13 bases between the germline ends. CDR3 region: CASSQDFRGSGYTF. Here the CDR3 DNA reads TGTGCCAGCAGCCAAGATTTTAGAGGGTCGGGCTACACCTTC.

The chain uses TRBV7-9 and TRBJ2-1; a weak D match, TRBD2 (6 bases). This CDR3 has 14 residues. V was cut by 5 bases and J by 5 bases, with 13 bases left in between. Germline V gives CDR1 SEHNR, CDR2 FQNEAQ (reference sequence). The CDR3 protein is CASSRTGDHNEQFF. As DNA, the CDR3 is TGTGCCAGCAGCCGAACGGGGGACCACAATGAGCAGTTCTTC.

The chain is built from TRBV6-6 and TRBJ2-7, with D possibly being TRBD2 (6 bases). There are 12 residues in the CDR3. V lost 5 bases, J lost 2 bases, and 7 bases lay in between. Germline lookup yields CDR1 MNHNY and CDR2 SVGAGI (reference sequence). DNA for the CDR3: TGTGCCAGCAGTACGGGGGCCTACGAGCAGTACTTC. Translated, it gives CASSTGAYEQYF.

This clonotype was observed many times. The rearrangement links TRBV11-2 to TRBJ2-2; either TRBD1 or TRBD2 may supply D (5 bases each). The ends were cut back, 6 bases at V and 6 bases at J, with 14 bases in the middle. The CDR3 is 14 residues long. Germline CDR1 reads SGHAT; CDR2 reads FQNNGV. CDR3 residues: CASSTPRGPGELFF. The CDR3 DNA reads TGTGCCAGCAGTACGCCGAGGGGTCCCGGGGAGCTGTTTTTT.

The V gene is TRBV6-2 or TRBV6-3, the J gene TRBJ1-1, with D unresolved. CDR3 size: 15 residues. Looked up from germline, CDR1 is MNHEY and CDR2 is SVGEGT. Trimming stripped 6 bases from V and 4 bases from J, with 18 bases between. The CDR3 is CASSPVGPVGTEAFF. In nucleotides, the CDR3 is TGTGCCAGCAGCCCTGTCGGGCCGGTGGGCACTGAAGCTTTCTTT.

This clonotype was observed a few times. This chain connects TRBV5-1 to TRBJ2-2, with TRBD1 matching 7 bases. With 4 bases clipped from V and 2 bases from J, the junction kept 5 bases outside the gene matches. The CDR3 contains 15 residues. Per the germline V gene, CDR1 is SGHRS and CDR2 is YFSETQ. The CDR3 DNA sequence: TGCGCCAGCAGCCCTCGGGACAGAAACACCGGGGAGCTGTTTTTT. As protein: CASSPRDRNTGELFF.

This clonotype came up many times. V usage is TRBV20-1 and J usage is TRBJ1-1; D is possibly TRBD1 (5 bases). This CDR3 has 11 residues. Germline V gene data show CDR1 as DFQATT and CDR2 as SNEGSKA (reference sequence). Trimming pared 4 bases from V and 8 bases from J, leaving 11 bases between. The CDR3 DNA reads as TGCAGTGCTATACGAGACAGAGAAGCTTTCTTT. Encoded protein: CSAIRDREAFF.

This clonotype has only a few counts. This rearrangement joins TRBV6-5 to TRBJ1-2; D might be TRBD1 (5 bases). This CDR3 contains 12 residues. The ends were cut back, 10 bases at V and 7 bases at J, with 16 bases in the middle. Germline CDR1 and CDR2: MNHEY and SVGAGI. CDR3 sequence: CATVTAGTGYTF. In nucleotides, the CDR3 is TGTGCCACCGTGACGGCAGGGACTGGCTACACCTTC.

The chain is built from TRBV12-3 or TRBV12-4 and TRBJ2-7, with D maybe TRBD1 (6 bases). This CDR3 spans 13 amino acids. Trimming took off 8 bases at V and 7 bases at J, with 18 bases between the two ends. The CDR3 DNA sequence: TGTGCCAGCGCCAGTAACAGGGCGTGGGAGCAGTACTTC. It encodes CASASNRAWEQYF.

There are a few counts of this clonotype. This chain joins TRBV4-1 and TRBJ2-1, with D possibly matching TRBD2 (5 bases). Per the germline V gene, CDR1 is MGHRA and CDR2 is YSYEKL. The ends were cut back, 4 bases at V and 0 bases at J, with 10 bases in the middle. This CDR3 has 15 residues. CDR3 residues: CASSPRRSSYNEQFF. The CDR3 DNA reads TGCGCCAGCAGCCCGCGGAGGAGCTCCTACAATGAGCAGTTCTTC.

The chain employs TRBV6-5 and TRBJ2-7; D might be TRBD1 (8 bases). CDR1 is MNHEY, CDR2 SVGAGI, per germline. V gave up 8 bases and J gave up 6 bases, with 20 bases separating them. The CDR3 totals 14 residues. CDR3 loop: CASGDYQGACEQYF. The DNA for the CDR3 is TGTGCCAGCGGGGACTACCAGGGGGCCTGCGAGCAGTACTTC.

Ten or more counts support this clonotype. In nucleotides, the CDR3 is TGTGCCAGCAGCCCGACGGGGGCGGGCTATGGCTACACCTTC. Translation gives CASSPTGAGYGYTF. The chain is built from TRBV5-4 and TRBJ1-2; a possible D gene is TRBD1 (6 bases). Per germline, CDR1 SGHNT and CDR2 YYREEE (reference sequence). Trimming took off 4 bases at V and 4 bases at J, with 14 bases between the two ends. The CDR3 extends over 14 amino acids.

The CDR3 DNA reads TGCAGTGGCGTCGGGGGGTCCTACAATGAGCAGTTCTTC. Amino acids: CSGVGGSYNEQFF. V is TRBV20-1 and J is TRBJ2-1, with 7 bases matching TRBD2. CDR1 DFQATT and CDR2 SNEGSKA come from the germline V gene (reference sequence). The CDR3 contains 13 residues. The V and J ends lost 7 bases and 1 base, in that order; junction bases with no gene match: 4.

This clonotype was detected only a few times. The rearrangement links TRBV20-1 to TRBJ2-7; TRBD2 matches 9 bases. This CDR3 region has 15 residues. Per the germline V gene, CDR1 is DFQATT and CDR2 is SNEGSKA (reference sequence). The V segment lost 1 base and the J segment 4 bases; nucleotides outside the gene matches: 8. The CDR3 is CSARVTSGPYYEQYF. CDR3 bases: TGCAGTGCTAGAGTGACTAGCGGTCCGTATTACGAGCAGTACTTC.

The J gene is TRBJ1-5, the V gene TRBV12-3 or TRBV12-4; D may be TRBD1 (5 bases). This CDR3 is built from 14 residues. V shed 4 bases and J shed 5 bases, with 12 bases lying between them. The CDR3 DNA reads as TGTGCCAGCAGTTCCACCGACAGATATCAGCCCCAGCATTTT. Translating gives CASSSTDRYQPQHF.

The rearrangement joins TRBV28 to TRBJ1-2, with D tentatively TRBD1 (6 bases). Germline CDR1 and CDR2: MDHEN and SYDVKM. The CDR3 runs to 14 residues. Trimming shortened V by 4 bases and J by 4 bases, and 13 bases separated the two germline ends. CDR3 amino acids: CASSSYRETYGYTF. The CDR3, as DNA: TGTGCCAGCAGTTCCTACAGGGAAACCTATGGCTACACCTTC.